The 14 T cell receptor beta chains below were found in one sample sequenced in a study of regulatory T cells in long-lasting Graves disease. Arm-PCR with iRepertoire HTBI primers amplified the CDR3 regions for these TCR beta libraries. TCRdb used MiXCR to reprocess the multiplex PCR reads, holding one entry per CDR3 protein. The repertoire includes fewer than 650,000 distinct CDR3 sequences, around 17% of them detected once, and approximately 18% sits in the top ten. Time point meaning: newly diagnosed GD, antithyroid drugs for less than 3 months. RNA isolated from PBMCs was used to make the TCR library. These data were also reused for a study on T cells in Graves' hyperthyroidism and ophthalmopathy.

This specimen was peripheral blood mononuclear cells (PBMCs), taken at new diagnosis, from a patient treated with antithyroid drugs. The source of these receptors is a woman aged 30 to 39 with Graves disease.

This clonotype was counted many times. CDR3: CASSLEMGRLVAFF. The CDR3 nucleotides read TGTGCCAGCAGTTTAGAAATGGGGCGGTTGGTGGCTTTCTTT. J is TRBJ1-1 and V is TRBV28; the D gene is possibly TRBD1 (5 bases). There are 14 residues in the CDR3. V dropped 2 bases and J dropped 11 bases, with 18 bases sitting between them. Germline V gives CDR1 MDHEN, CDR2 SYDVKM.

DNA of the CDR3: TGTGCCAGCAGCCAAGTGGCAGGGTTGGCCGGGGAGCTGTTTTTT. It is translated as CASSQVAGLAGELFF. The chain carries TRBV3-1 and TRBJ2-2, with a possible D match to TRBD1 (5 bases). This CDR3 contains 15 residues. The V and J ends lost 1 base and 6 bases respectively, with 12 bases between them. Germline V lookup: CDR1 LGHDT, CDR2 YNNKEL (reference sequence).

The sample holds many counts of this clonotype. The genes are TRBV6-1 and TRBJ1-5, with D unclear. The V gene's germline CDR1 is MNHNS and CDR2 SASEGT. This CDR3 is 15 amino acids long. Trimming cost V 3 bases and J 2 bases, with 11 bases left between them. Here the CDR3 DNA reads TGTGCCAGCAGTGAGGGAACCCGAGGCAATCAGCCCCAGCATTTT. Protein: CASSEGTRGNQPQHF.

This clonotype was seen many times. The chain joins TRBV2 to TRBJ2-3; the D is unclear. The germline V and J ends were trimmed by 4 bases and 3 bases, with 14 bases remaining between them. Germline CDR1 and CDR2: SNHLY and FYNNEI. The CDR3 runs 15 residues. The CDR3 bases are TGTGCCAGCAGTGCACTAACCTCAAGGACAGATACGCAGTATTTT. As protein: CASSALTSRTDTQYF.

The sample holds many counts of this clonotype. The chain is built from TRBV28 and TRBJ2-5; D assignment may be TRBD1 or TRBD2 (5 bases each). The germline gives CDR1 MDHEN, CDR2 SYDVKM. Trimming shortened V by 1 base and J by 7 bases, and 16 bases separated the two germline ends. The CDR3 contains 15 residues. This CDR3 reads CASSLLTGTHGTQYF. CDR3 DNA sequence: TGTGCCAGCAGTTTATTGACCGGGACCCATGGGACCCAGTACTTC.

The V gene is TRBV10-3, the J gene TRBJ1-6; D unresolved. In germline, CDR1 is ENHRY, CDR2 SYGVKD. This CDR3 has 14 residues. V was shortened by 4 bases and J by 4 bases, with 8 bases between the two germline ends. The CDR3 region is CAISGPMYNSPLHF. The CDR3 DNA is TGTGCCATCAGTGGACCGATGTATAATTCACCCCTCCACTTT.

This clonotype has only one observation. This chain uses TRBV5-8 with TRBJ1-3; 8 nucleotides align to TRBD1. The CDR3 totals 15 residues. The germline CDR1 and CDR2 sequences are SGHTS and YDEGEE. With V trimmed by 0 bases and J by 5 bases, 4 bases remained unmatched. CDR3 sequence reads: CASSLGTGQRNTIYF. CDR3 in DNA: TGTGCCAGCAGCTTGGGGACAGGGCAAAGAAACACCATATATTTT.

Ten or more counts support this clonotype. The rearrangement uses TRBV25-1 and TRBJ1-1, with D tentatively TRBD1 (5 bases). The CDR3 has 13 residues. Germline CDR1 reads MGHDK; CDR2 reads SYGVNS. The V end lost 7 bases, the J end lost 5 bases, and 14 bases lay between the germline ends. This chain's CDR3 is CASKAGRETEAFF. The CDR3 DNA follows: TGTGCCAGCAAGGCAGGGAGAGAGACTGAAGCTTTCTTT.

The CDR3 reads CASSLKGPPTGVGYGYTF. CDR3 DNA: TGTGCCAGCAGCTTAAAGGGCCCGCCAACAGGGGTCGGTTATGGCTACACCTTC. V usage is TRBV7-2 and J usage is TRBJ1-2; 7 bases line up with TRBD1. Germline V lookup: CDR1 SGHTA, CDR2 FQGNSA. CDR3 length: 18 amino acids. J was trimmed by 5 bases and V by 2 bases; bases with no gene match: 17.

Points on this clonotype: A clone one base away is much larger, so this may be a read error. The rearrangement links TRBV5-1 to TRBJ2-7, with D unclear. Germline loops: CDR1 SGHRS, CDR2 YFSETQ. The CDR3 covers 14 residues. This CDR3 is CACSFRAEVDEQYF. The CDR3 coding sequence is TGCGCCTGCAGCTTTAGGGCAGAAGTTGACGAGCAGTACTTC.

This clonotype was detected ten times or more. As DNA, the CDR3 is TGTGCCAGCAGTCTAAAACCCGTCCCGACAGGGTTGAAGTACTTC. This sequence encodes CASSLKPVPTGLKYF. The rearrangement links TRBV6-1 to TRBJ2-7, with 7 nucleotides matching TRBD1. The CDR3 totals 15 residues. V trimming: 5 bases; J trimming: 11 bases; junction bases outside the gene matches: 18. Germline V lookup: CDR1 MNHNS, CDR2 SASEGT.

There are many counts of this clonotype. V usage is TRBV29-1 and J usage is TRBJ2-7, with 12 bases aligning to TRBD2. Germline CDR1 reads SQVTM; CDR2 reads ANQGSEA. The CDR3 contains 16 residues. The trim removed 4 bases at V and 2 bases at J, leaving 9 bases unmatched. The CDR3, as DNA: TGCAGCGTTGGGGGGACTAGCGGGCGAAGGGCCTACGAGCAGTACTTC. Translation gives CSVGGTSGRRAYEQYF.

The chain has TRBV7-9 and TRBJ1-2; D possibly corresponds to TRBD1 (6 bases). The CDR3 is 15 residues long. Trimming pared 5 bases from V and 3 bases from J, leaving 16 bases between. CDR1 is SEHNR and CDR2 is FQNEAQ in the germline V gene (reference sequence). CDR3 amino acids: CASSQIGGRDYGYTF. CDR3 bases: TGTGCCAGCAGCCAAATCGGGGGGCGCGACTATGGCTACACCTTC.

The sample holds a few counts of this clonotype. The genes are TRBV20-1 and TRBJ2-2; D is uncertain. Trimming removed 5 bases from V and 4 bases from J, with 8 bases in between. This CDR3 has 12 amino acids. CDR1 and CDR2 from the germline V gene are DFQATT and SNEGSKA (reference sequence). This CDR3 reads CSALSLTGELFF. CDR3 nucleotide sequence: TGCAGTGCTCTTTCCCTCACCGGGGAGCTGTTTTTT.